Below are 24 T cell receptor beta chains sequenced from a single sample in a study of T cell responses to AZD1222 COVID-19 vaccine. Measured with immunoSEQ multiplex PCR; TCRdb has only the in-frame clones, and not every one. The sample lists 90,000 to 150,000 clones; around nine tenths were seen once. The sample consisted of peripheral blood, taken 28 days after the second dose of the MenACWY control vaccine. These receptors were collected from an adult who received the MenACWY meningococcal vaccine as a control.

This chain links TRBV19 with TRBJ2-2; D possibly corresponds to TRBD1 (5 bases). Per germline, CDR1 LNHDA and CDR2 SQIVND (reference sequence). The CDR3 totals 13 residues. Trimming took 3 bases from V and 4 from J, leaving 6 bases between them. The CDR3 DNA follows: TGTGCCAGTAGTATTCAGGGCACCGGGGAGCTGTTTTTT. Residues: CASSIQGTGELFF.

The chain's CDR3 is CASSPRLARYEQYF. The CDR3 DNA is TGTGCCAGCAGTCCCCGACTAGCTCGGTACGAGCAGTACTTC. V is TRBV27 and J is TRBJ2-7; 7 bases are shared with TRBD2. Germline CDR1 MNHEY, CDR2 SMNVEV (reference sequence). Trimming cost V 5 bases and J 4 bases; bases outside gene matches: 8. CDR3 size: 14 residues.

The gene calls are TRBV29-1 and TRBJ2-1; TRBD2 aligns across 8 bases. V was pared by 1 base and J by 0 bases, with 2 bases of the junction left unmatched. The CDR3 sequence is 15 residues long. Germline V gene data show CDR1 as SQVTM and CDR2 as ANQGSEA. For the CDR3, the DNA is TGCAGCGTTGAAGGGACTAGCATCTCCTACAATGAGCAGTTCTTC. As protein: CSVEGTSISYNEQFF.

In its sample, this clone was seen a few times. The chain joins TRBV7-9 to TRBJ2-3; 12 positions match TRBD2. The V segment lost 1 base and the J segment 0 bases; nucleotides outside the gene matches: 8. Per germline, CDR1 SEHNR and CDR2 FQNEAQ (reference sequence). There are 19 residues in the CDR3. CDR3 sequence (DNA): TGTGCCAGCAGCTTAGGTGGACTAGCGGGGCCGCCTAGCACAGATACGCAGTATTTT. This translates into CASSLGGLAGPPSTDTQYF.

The gene calls are TRBV7-9 and TRBJ1-1; the D is unclear. V lost 5 bases to trimming and J lost 3 bases, with 10 bases between them. Germline-derived CDR1 and CDR2 are SEHNR and FQNEAQ (reference sequence). This CDR3 is built from 13 residues. CDR3 region: CASSHDFDTEAFF. CDR3 DNA sequence: TGTGCCAGCAGCCACGACTTTGACACTGAAGCTTTCTTT.

The CDR3 spells CASSRLATNTGELFF. Written as DNA, the CDR3 is TGTGCCAGCTCCCGACTAGCGACGAACACCGGGGAGCTGTTTTTT. The genes are TRBV18 and TRBJ2-2, with TRBD2 identical over 8 bases. The CDR3 has 15 amino acids. Germline CDR1 reads KGHSH; CDR2 reads LQKENI. The ends lost 6 bases at V and 0 bases at J; junction bases unmatched: 3.

This CDR3 is CASSRDMNTEAFF. The CDR3 DNA follows: TGTGCCAGCAGTCGGGATATGAACACTGAAGCTTTCTTT. This chain connects TRBV6-5 to TRBJ1-1; D remains unclear. Germline assignment: CDR1 MNHEY and CDR2 SVGAGI. The CDR3 covers 13 residues. V was trimmed by 5 bases and J by 0 bases, leaving 7 bases between them.

This clone showed up just a few times. The J gene is TRBJ1-4, the V gene TRBV5-6; D is perhaps TRBD1 (5 bases). Trimming took 1 base from V and 7 from J, leaving 11 bases between them. CDR1 and CDR2 (germline): SGHDT, YYEEEE. The CDR3 length is 14 residues. The CDR3 nucleotides are TGTGCCAGCAGCTTGATGGGGAGGGGTGAAAAACTGTTTTTT. Its protein is CASSLMGRGEKLFF.

This chain links TRBV27 with TRBJ2-3; D possibly corresponds to TRBD1 (6 bases). The CDR3 has 12 amino acids. Germline V lookup: CDR1 MNHEY, CDR2 SMNVEV (reference sequence). V was clipped by 7 bases and J by 2 bases, with 7 bases between them. The CDR3 bases are TGTGCCAGCATGGGGGCCACAGATACGCAGTATTTT. It specifies CASMGATDTQYF.

The genes are TRBV24-1 and TRBJ2-1, with D uncertain. V was shortened by 3 bases and J by 0 bases, with 11 bases between the two germline ends. CDR3 length equals 16 residues. Germline CDR1 reads KGHDR; CDR2 reads SFDVKD. The CDR3 nucleotides read TGTGCCACCAGTGATCTTATAGGTGGCTCCTACAATGAGCAGTTCTTC. Protein: CATSDLIGGSYNEQFF.

This clone was recorded once. V usage is TRBV6-1 and J usage is TRBJ2-6; possible D gene TRBD1, 5 bases. Trimming pared 3 bases from V and 4 bases from J, leaving 16 bases between. This CDR3 contains 17 residues. Germline V CDR1 and CDR2: MNHNS, SASEGT. The CDR3 loop is CASSDPSGFSGANVLTF. For the CDR3, the DNA is TGTGCCAGCAGTGACCCATCAGGGTTCTCCGGGGCCAACGTCCTGACTTTC.

This clone was counted a few times. The rearrangement links TRBV28 to TRBJ1-4; maybe TRBD1 (6 bases). CDR1 and CDR2 (germline): MDHEN, SYDVKM. This CDR3 is 15 amino acids long. With 6 bases removed from V and 9 bases from J, the gap between germline ends came to 20 bases. In DNA, the CDR3 is TGTGCCAGCAGCGAAAGGACAGCTGGCTCGAAAAAACTGTTTTTT. Protein sequence: CASSERTAGSKKLFF.

The V call is TRBV6-2 or TRBV6-3, the J call TRBJ2-7; 8 bases are shared with TRBD2. Germline trimming cut 1 base from V and 2 bases from J; bases unmatched to any gene: 7. There are 16 residues in the CDR3. CDR1 and CDR2 (germline): MNHEY, SVGEGT. The CDR3 bases are TGTGCCAGCAGTTACTACGGGAGGGGCACACCCTACGAGCAGTACGTC. It specifies CASSYYGRGTPYEQYV.

The CDR3 bases are TGTGCCAGCAGTTCCGACATGGGGGATGAAAAACTGTTTTTT. Amino acids: CASSSDMGDEKLFF. The chain combines TRBV28 with TRBJ1-4; maybe TRBD1 (5 bases). The CDR3 runs 14 residues. The ends were cut back, 4 bases at V and 6 bases at J, with 12 bases in the middle. CDR1 MDHEN and CDR2 SYDVKM come from the germline V gene.

Worth noting for this clone: No DNA is shown, since the ends of the CDR3 on it are uncertain; the CDR3 is the one TCRdb lists. This rearrangement joins TRBV5-6 to TRBJ1-2. The length of the CDR3 is 15 amino acids, counting both ends. Germline CDR1 is SGHDT and CDR2 is YYEEEE. The CDR3 region is CASSTFGQGTGGYAF.

The V and J genes are TRBV5-6 and TRBJ2-5, with 8 nucleotides matching TRBD1. CDR3 length: 17 amino acids. Germline V gene sequence: CDR1 SGHDT, CDR2 YYEEEE. V lost 1 base, J lost 0 bases, and 8 bases stayed unmatched. DNA of the CDR3: TGTGCCAGCAGCTTGCCGGTGGGACAGGAGTACCAAGAGACCCAGTACTTC. It yields the protein CASSLPVGQEYQETQYF.

This clone was detected only a few times. The V call is TRBV27, the J call TRBJ1-1; D is undetermined. CDR3 length equals 14 residues. Trimming shortened V by 7 bases and J by 0 bases, and 12 bases separated the two germline ends. The germline gives CDR1 MNHEY, CDR2 SMNVEV (reference sequence). CDR3 in amino acids: CASTPLGMNTEAFF. In nucleotides, the CDR3 is TGTGCCAGCACCCCCCTAGGGATGAACACTGAAGCTTTCTTT.

V is TRBV9 and J is TRBJ2-3; 7 nucleotides align to TRBD2. The CDR3 loop spans 15 amino acids. Germline CDR1 SGDLS, CDR2 YYNGEE. Trimming cost V 0 bases and J 3 bases; bases outside gene matches: 4. The CDR3 reads CASSVGGSRTDTQYF. CDR3 nucleotides: TGTGCCAGCAGCGTAGGCGGGAGTCGGACAGATACGCAGTATTTT.

This clone has only one observation. V gene TRBV20-1 combines with J gene TRBJ2-2; D unclear. CDR1 is DFQATT and CDR2 is SNEGSKA in the germline V gene (reference sequence). Trimming stripped 3 bases from V and 0 bases from J, with 8 bases between. This CDR3 has 14 amino acids. CDR3 in DNA: TGCAGTGCTAGTGTTCAGGCGAACACCGGGGAGCTGTTTTTT. Its translation is CSASVQANTGELFF.

This clone was seen just once. V and J are TRBV2 and TRBJ1-6; D is unclear. Germline V gene sequence: CDR1 SNHLY, CDR2 FYNNEI. V lost 5 bases and J 1 base, leaving 6 bases between the germline ends. There are 14 residues in the CDR3. The DNA for the CDR3 is TGTGCCAGCAGTACGGGGTCCTATAATTCACCCCTCCACTTT. Its protein product is CASSTGSYNSPLHF.

The rearrangement joins TRBV12-3 or TRBV12-4 to TRBJ2-1, with 7 bases aligning to TRBD2. V trimming: 8 bases; J trimming: 4 bases; junction bases outside the gene matches: 2. The CDR3 length is 12 residues. As DNA, the CDR3 is TGTGCCAGCTGGGGGGGTTACAATGAGCAGTTCTTC. This sequence encodes CASWGGYNEQFF.

The chain combines TRBV28 with TRBJ1-2, with 11 bases that match TRBD1. The CDR3 runs to 14 residues. The V gene end was trimmed by 6 bases and the J gene end by 4 bases; junction bases not matched to a gene: 4. Germline V gives CDR1 MDHEN, CDR2 SYDVKM. The CDR3 coding sequence is TGTGCCAGCAGAGGACAGGGGGCCTCCTATGGCTACACCTTC. Amino acid sequence: CASRGQGASYGYTF.

This chain uses TRBV7-3 with TRBJ2-1; the D is unclear. Germline V gives CDR1 SGHTA, CDR2 FQGTGA. The V end lost 6 bases, the J end lost 0 bases, and 9 bases lay between the germline ends. The CDR3 extends over 14 amino acids. The CDR3 reads CASSDGGSYNEQFF. The CDR3, as DNA: TGTGCCAGCAGTGACGGTGGCTCCTACAATGAGCAGTTCTTC. The variable domain in full, with the rest retrieved from reference TRBV7-3 and TRBJ2-1, is GAGVSQTPSNKVTEKGKYVELRCDPISGHTALYWYRQSLGQGPEFLIYFQGTGAADDSGLPNDRFFAVRPEGSVSTLKIQRTERGDSAVYLCASSDGGSYNEQFFGPGTRLTVL.

The chain couples TRBV5-8 to TRBJ2-2; D is possibly TRBD1 (6 bases). The germline V gene has CDR1 SGHTS and CDR2 YDEGEE. With 3 bases removed from V and 2 bases from J, the gap between germline ends came to 11 bases. The CDR3 has 15 amino acids. The CDR3 region has the DNA TGTGCCAGCAGCTCCAGGGGAGCAAACACCGGGGAGCTGTTTTTT. Translated: CASSSRGANTGELFF.